Below, 4 T cell receptor beta chains from the same sample are listed, as sequenced in a study of T cells in localized non-small cell lung cancer. Measured with immunoSEQ multiplex PCR; TCRdb has only the in-frame clones, and not every one. Here the sample spans around 50,000 clones, roughly 88% being singletons. Sequenced material: peripheral blood, taken before any cancer treatment. The receptors were sampled from a male donor aged 60 or over with stage III squamous cell lung carcinoma.

The chain recombines TRBV5-6 with TRBJ2-3; weak D call: TRBD1 (5 bases). CDR3 length equals 13 residues. The V and J ends lost 3 bases and 3 bases respectively, with 8 bases between them. Germline loops: CDR1 SGHDT, CDR2 YYEEEE. CDR3: CASSSRVTDTQYF. Written as DNA, the CDR3 is TGTGCCAGCAGCTCCAGGGTTACAGATACGCAGTATTTT.

The V and J genes are TRBV6-1 and TRBJ2-1; 13 bases are shared with TRBD2. CDR1 is MNHNS and CDR2 is SASEGT in the germline V gene. The CDR3 length is 14 residues. Germline trimming cut 7 bases from V and 15 bases from J; bases unmatched to any gene: 12. The CDR3 reads CASNKRTSGGSMFF. CDR3 in DNA: TGTGCCAGCAACAAACGGACTAGCGGGGGTAGTATGTTCTTC.

Note on this clone: One end of the junction fails to match germline, which may point to a read error. The V and J genes are TRBV5-1 and TRBJ2-7, with 7 nucleotides matching TRBD1. The germline gives CDR1 SGHRS, CDR2 YFSETQ. The CDR3 length is 13 residues. Here the CDR3 reads CASSKGGSHEQYF. The CDR3 DNA follows: TGCGCCAGCAGCAAAGGGGGCTCCCACGAGCAGTACTTC.

This chain links TRBV18 with TRBJ2-5; tentative D call: TRBD1 (5 bases). The CDR3 has 15 amino acids. The germline gives CDR1 KGHSH, CDR2 LQKENI. Trimming left V 5 bases short and J 3 bases short, with 16 bases between. As DNA, the CDR3 is TGTGCCAGCTCAGTCCAGGGTGGTGGTAAAGAGACCCAGTACTTC. It encodes CASSVQGGGKETQYF.